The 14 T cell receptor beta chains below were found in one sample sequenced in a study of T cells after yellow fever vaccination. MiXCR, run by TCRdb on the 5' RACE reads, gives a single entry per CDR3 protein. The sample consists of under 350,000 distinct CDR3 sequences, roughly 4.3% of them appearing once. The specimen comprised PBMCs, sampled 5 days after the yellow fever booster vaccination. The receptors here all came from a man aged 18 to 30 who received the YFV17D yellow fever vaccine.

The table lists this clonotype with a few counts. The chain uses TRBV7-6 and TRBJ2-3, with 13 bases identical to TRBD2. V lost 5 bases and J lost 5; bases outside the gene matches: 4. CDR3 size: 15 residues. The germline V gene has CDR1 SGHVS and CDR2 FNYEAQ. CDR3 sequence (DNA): TGTGCCAGCAGCCCCGGGACTAGCGGGGAAGATACGCAGTATTTT. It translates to CASSPGTSGEDTQYF.

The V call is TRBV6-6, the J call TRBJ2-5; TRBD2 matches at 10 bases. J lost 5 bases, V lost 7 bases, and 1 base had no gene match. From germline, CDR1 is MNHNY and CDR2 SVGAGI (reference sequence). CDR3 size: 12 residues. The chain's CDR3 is CASTLAGETQYF. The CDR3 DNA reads TGTGCCAGCACACTAGCGGGGGAGACCCAGTACTTC.

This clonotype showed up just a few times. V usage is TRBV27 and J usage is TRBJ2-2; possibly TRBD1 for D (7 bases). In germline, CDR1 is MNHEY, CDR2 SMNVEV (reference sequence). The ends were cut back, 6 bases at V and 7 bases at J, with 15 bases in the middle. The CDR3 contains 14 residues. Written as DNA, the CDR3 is TGTGCCAGCAGCCTCTCAGGGGGGCGCGGGGAGCTGTTTTTT. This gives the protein CASSLSGGRGELFF.

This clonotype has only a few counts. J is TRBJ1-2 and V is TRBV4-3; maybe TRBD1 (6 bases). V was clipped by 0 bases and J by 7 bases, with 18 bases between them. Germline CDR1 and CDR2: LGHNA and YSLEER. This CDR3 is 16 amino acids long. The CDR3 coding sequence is TGCGCCAGCAGCCAAGATTGGCAGGGGCAGTTCGGTGGCTACACCTTC. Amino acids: CASSQDWQGQFGGYTF.

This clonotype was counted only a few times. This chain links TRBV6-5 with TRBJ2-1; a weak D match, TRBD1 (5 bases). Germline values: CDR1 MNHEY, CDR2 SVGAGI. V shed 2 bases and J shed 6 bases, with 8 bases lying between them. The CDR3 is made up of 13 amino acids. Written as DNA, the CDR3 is TGTGCCAGCAGTTACGACAGCAGCAATGAGCAGTTCTTC. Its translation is CASSYDSSNEQFF.

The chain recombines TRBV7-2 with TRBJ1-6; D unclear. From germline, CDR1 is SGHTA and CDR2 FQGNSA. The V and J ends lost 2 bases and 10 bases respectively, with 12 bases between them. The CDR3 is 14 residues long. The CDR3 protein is CASSLRQQGSPLHF. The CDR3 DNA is TGTGCCAGCAGCTTACGCCAGCAAGGGTCACCCCTCCACTTT.

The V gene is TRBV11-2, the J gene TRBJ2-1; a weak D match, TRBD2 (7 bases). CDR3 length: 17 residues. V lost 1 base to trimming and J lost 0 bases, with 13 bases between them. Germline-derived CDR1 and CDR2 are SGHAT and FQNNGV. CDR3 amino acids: CASSLGGGRTSYNEQFF. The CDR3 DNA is TGTGCCAGCAGCTTAGGCGGGGGCAGAACCTCCTACAATGAGCAGTTCTTC.

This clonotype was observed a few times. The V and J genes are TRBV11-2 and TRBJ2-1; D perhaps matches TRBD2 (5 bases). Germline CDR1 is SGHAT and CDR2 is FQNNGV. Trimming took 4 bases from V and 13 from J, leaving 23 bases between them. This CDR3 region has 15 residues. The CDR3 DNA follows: TGTGCCAGCAGCTCGTCATCCCGGGATCGCGGGTACCAGTTCTTC. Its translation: CASSSSSRDRGYQFF. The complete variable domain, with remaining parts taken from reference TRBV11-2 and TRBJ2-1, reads EAGVAQSPRYKIIEKRQSVAFWCNPISGHATLYWYQQILGQGPKLLIQFQNNGVVDDSQLPKDRFSAERLKGVDSTLKIQPAKLEDSAVYLCASSSSSRDRGYQFFGPGTRLTVL.

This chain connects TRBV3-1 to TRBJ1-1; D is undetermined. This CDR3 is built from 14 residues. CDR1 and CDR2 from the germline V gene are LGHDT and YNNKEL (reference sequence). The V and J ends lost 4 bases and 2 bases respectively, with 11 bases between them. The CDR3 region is CASSPFLGNTEAFF. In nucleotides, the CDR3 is TGTGCCAGCAGCCCCTTCCTCGGAAACACTGAAGCTTTCTTT.

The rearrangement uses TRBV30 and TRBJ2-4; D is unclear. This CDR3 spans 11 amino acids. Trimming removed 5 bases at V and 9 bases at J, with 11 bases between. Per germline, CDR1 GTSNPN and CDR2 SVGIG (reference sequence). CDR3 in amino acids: CAWSDSAIQYF. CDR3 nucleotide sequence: TGTGCCTGGTCAGACTCGGCCATTCAGTACTTC.

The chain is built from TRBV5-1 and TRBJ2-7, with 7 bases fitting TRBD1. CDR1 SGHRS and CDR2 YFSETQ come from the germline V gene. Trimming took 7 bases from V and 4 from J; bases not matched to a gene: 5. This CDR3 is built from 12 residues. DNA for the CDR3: TGCGCCAGCGGGACAGATTTTTACGAGCAGTACTTC. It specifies CASGTDFYEQYF.

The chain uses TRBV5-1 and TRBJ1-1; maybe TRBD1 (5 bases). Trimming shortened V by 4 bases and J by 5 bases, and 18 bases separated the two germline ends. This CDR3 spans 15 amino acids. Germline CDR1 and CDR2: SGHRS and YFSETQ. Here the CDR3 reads CASSRQGREETEAFF. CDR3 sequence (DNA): TGCGCCAGCAGCCGGCAGGGTCGGGAGGAGACTGAAGCTTTCTTT.

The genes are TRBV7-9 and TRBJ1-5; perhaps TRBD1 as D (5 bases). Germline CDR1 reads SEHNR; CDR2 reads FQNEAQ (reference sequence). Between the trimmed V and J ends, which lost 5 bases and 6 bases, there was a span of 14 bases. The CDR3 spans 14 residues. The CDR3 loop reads CASSPQGGGQPQHF. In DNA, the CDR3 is TGTGCCAGCAGCCCGCAGGGTGGGGGTCAGCCCCAGCATTTT.

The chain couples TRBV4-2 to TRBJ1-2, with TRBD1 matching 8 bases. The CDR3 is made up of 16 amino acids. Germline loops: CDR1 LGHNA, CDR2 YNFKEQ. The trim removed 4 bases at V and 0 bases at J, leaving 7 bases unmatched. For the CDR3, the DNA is TGTGCCAGCAGCCGTGTGACAGGGGAATCTAACTATGGCTACACCTTC. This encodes CASSRVTGESNYGYTF.